The 9 T cell receptor beta chains presented below share a single source sample, sequenced in a study of human T cells and chemical hapten exposure. TCRdb re-derived calls from the 5' RACE reads in MiXCR, one entry per CDR3 protein. The profile shows 130,000 or so distinct CDR3 sequences, roughly 4.1% of them singletons. Extraction of total RNA was performed on unfractionated whole blood. All receptors derive from a female donor in good health.

In this sample, this clonotype turned up many times. The chain uses TRBV12-3 or TRBV12-4 and TRBJ2-1, with 7 bases that match TRBD2. The ends lost 3 bases at V and 8 bases at J; junction bases unmatched: 10. This CDR3 region has 15 residues. The CDR3 DNA reads as TGTGCCAGCAGTTTCTCGGGGGGTCTTAGAGATGAGCAGTTCTTC. Translating it yields CASSFSGGLRDEQFF.

Many counts were recorded for this clonotype. The V gene is TRBV7-2, the J gene TRBJ2-3; the D gene is possibly TRBD2 (5 bases). This CDR3 is built from 12 residues. With 2 bases removed from V and 8 bases from J, the gap between germline ends came to 8 bases. Germline V CDR1 and CDR2: SGHTA, FQGNSA. DNA for the CDR3: TGTGCCAGCAGCTTAAGGACTTCTACGCAGTATTTT. This sequence encodes CASSLRTSTQYF.

This clonotype was picked up many times. V is TRBV12-3 or TRBV12-4 and J is TRBJ2-2, with D perhaps TRBD1 or TRBD2 (6 bases each). This CDR3 spans 15 amino acids. The ends were cut back, 4 bases at V and 5 bases at J, with 14 bases in the middle. The CDR3 region has the DNA TGTGCCAGCAGTTCCCACGGGGGCCTGACCGGGGAGCTGTTTTTT. It yields the protein CASSSHGGLTGELFF.

This clonotype was detected many times. This chain joins TRBV20-1 and TRBJ2-6, with 8 bases aligning to TRBD1. The CDR3 is made up of 14 amino acids. Per germline, CDR1 DFQATT and CDR2 SNEGSKA (reference sequence). V trimming: 3 bases; J trimming: 2 bases; junction bases outside the gene matches: 0. CDR3: CSARTGAGANVLTF. CDR3 sequence (DNA): TGCAGTGCTAGGACAGGGGCTGGGGCCAACGTCCTGACTTTC.

Of note for this clonotype: The junction departs from the called germline gene at one end, perhaps through a read error. The chain is built from TRBV27 and TRBJ2-7, with D unresolved. The CDR3 totals 12 residues. Germline-derived CDR1 and CDR2 are MNHEY and SMNVEV (reference sequence). This chain's CDR3 is CASSLGGSSLNF. As DNA, the CDR3 is TGTGCCAGCAGTTTAGGTGGAAGCAGTCTGAACTTC.

This clonotype came up many times. The V call is TRBV20-1, the J call TRBJ1-2; TRBD1 matches 9 bases. CDR1 is DFQATT, CDR2 SNEGSKA, per germline (reference sequence). CDR3 length: 13 residues. V dropped 6 bases and J dropped 8; count of bases not matched to a gene: 10. The CDR3 loop reads CSAGQGLGEGYTF. As DNA, the CDR3 is TGCAGTGCCGGACAGGGGCTGGGGGAAGGCTACACCTTC.

This clonotype has ten or more counts. The chain recombines TRBV20-1 with TRBJ1-5; 9 bases align to TRBD1. Germline V gives CDR1 DFQATT, CDR2 SNEGSKA (reference sequence). CDR3 length equals 16 residues. J gave up 4 bases and V 5 bases, and 12 bases lay outside the gene matches. The DNA for the CDR3 is TGCAGTGCTTACCCCTCCGGGACAGGGACTAATCAGCCCCAGCATTTT. This codes for CSAYPSGTGTNQPQHF.

The CDR3 region is CASSKGPTGGYGYTF. The CDR3 DNA reads as TGTGCCAGCAGCAAAGGTCCGACAGGTGGCTATGGCTACACCTTC. The chain uses TRBV21-1 and TRBJ1-2; TRBD1 was called by the table and not checked on the DNA. TRBV21-1 is flagged as a pseudogene. The CDR3 consists of 15 residues.

The chain has TRBV4-2 and TRBJ2-7; 12 bases match TRBD2. Germline CDR1 reads LGHNA; CDR2 reads YNFKEQ. V shed 0 bases and J 7 bases; nucleotides not matched to a gene: 4. This CDR3 spans 15 amino acids. The chain's CDR3 is CASSQDPSGGAEQYF. The CDR3 nucleotides are TGTGCCAGCAGCCAAGATCCTAGCGGGGGGGCAGAGCAGTACTTC.